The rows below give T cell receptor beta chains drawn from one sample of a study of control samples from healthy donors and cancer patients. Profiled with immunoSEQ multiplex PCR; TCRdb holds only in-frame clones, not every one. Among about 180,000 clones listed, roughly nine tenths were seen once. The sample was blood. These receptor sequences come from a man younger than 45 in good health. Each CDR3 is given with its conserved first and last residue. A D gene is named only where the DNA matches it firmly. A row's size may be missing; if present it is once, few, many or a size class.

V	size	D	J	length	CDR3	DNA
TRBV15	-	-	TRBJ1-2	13	CATSRVSYYGYTF	TGTGCCACCAGCAGGGTCAGCTATTATGGCTACACCTTC
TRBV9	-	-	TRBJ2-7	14	CASSEGRGADEQYF	TGTGCCAGCAGCGAGGGGCGAGGGGCGGACGAGCAGTACTTC
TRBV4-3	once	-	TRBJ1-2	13	CASSSGVGGGYTF	TGCGCCAGCAGCTCGGGAGTCGGCGGAGGCTACACCTTC
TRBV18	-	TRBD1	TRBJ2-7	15	CASSPGTGGIDEQYF	TGTGCCAGCTCACCAGGGACAGGGGGCATCGACGAGCAGTACTTC
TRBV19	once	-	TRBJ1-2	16	CASTIRDGRPHYGYTF	TGTGCCAGTACCATACGCGACGGACGGCCGCATTATGGCTACACCTTC
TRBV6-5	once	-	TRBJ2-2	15	CASSETSLGTGELFF	TGTGCCAGCTCCGAGACAAGTCTGGGCACCGGGGAGCTGTTTTTT
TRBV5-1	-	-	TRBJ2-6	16	CASSLAGDSGANVLTF	TGCGCCAGCAGCTTAGCCGGGGACTCTGGGGCCAACGTCCTGACTTTC
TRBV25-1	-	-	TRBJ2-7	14	CASSEGLAPGEQYF	TGTGCCAGCAGTGAGGGCCTGGCCCCGGGAGAGCAGTACTTC
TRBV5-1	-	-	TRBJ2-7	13	CASSLDRYGEQYF	TGCGCCAGCAGCTTGGACAGGTACGGCGAGCAGTACTTC
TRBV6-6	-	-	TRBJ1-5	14	CASSYSWQNQPQHF	TGTGCCAGCAGTTACTCGTGGCAGAATCAGCCCCAGCATTTT
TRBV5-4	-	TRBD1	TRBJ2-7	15	CASSLGRGTSYEQYF	TGTGCCAGCAGCTTGGGCAGGGGGACATCCTACGAGCAGTACTTC
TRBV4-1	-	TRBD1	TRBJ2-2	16	CASSQEWDRGTGELFF	TGCGCCAGCAGCCAAGAATGGGACAGAGGGACCGGGGAGCTGTTTTTT
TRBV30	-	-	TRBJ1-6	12	CASGRKNSPLHF	TGTGCCTCGGGGAGAAAGAATTCACCCCTCCACTTT
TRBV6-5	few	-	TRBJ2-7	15	CASMPLNFLADEQYF	TGTGCCAGCATGCCCCTTAACTTTCTCGCGGACGAGCAGTACTTC
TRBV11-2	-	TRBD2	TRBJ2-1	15	CASTLMAGGGNEQFF	TGTGCCAGCACGTTAATGGCGGGAGGGGGCAATGAGCAGTTCTTC
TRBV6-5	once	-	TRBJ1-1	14	CASTPTVGSTEAFF	TGTGCCAGCACCCCGACAGTTGGGAGCACTGAAGCTTTCTTT
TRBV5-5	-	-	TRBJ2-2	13	CASSLSFTGELFF	TGTGCCAGCAGCTTAAGTTTCACCGGGGAGCTGTTTTTT
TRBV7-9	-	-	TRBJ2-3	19	CASNFPGSYPDDGADTQYF	TGTGCCAGCAACTTTCCCGGGTCTTACCCAGACGATGGAGCAGATACGCAGTATTTT
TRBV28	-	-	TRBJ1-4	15	CASSLPQQDRRPPFF	TGTGCCAGCAGTTTACCCCAACAGGACCGGAGACCCCCTTTTTTT
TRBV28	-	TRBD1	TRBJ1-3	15	CASRSIGQGRNTIYF	TGTGCCAGCAGATCAATAGGACAGGGCAGAAACACCATATATTTT
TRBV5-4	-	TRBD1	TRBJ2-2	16	CASSPDRGLNTGELFF	TGTGCCAGCAGCCCGGACAGGGGGCTGAACACCGGGGAGCTGTTTTTT
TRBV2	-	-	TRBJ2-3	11	CASSSTDTQYF	TGTGCCAGCAGTAGCACAGATACGCAGTATTTT
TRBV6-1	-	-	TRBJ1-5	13	CASSEVGDQPQHF	TGTGCCAGCAGTGAAGTGGGGGATCAGCCCCAGCATTTT
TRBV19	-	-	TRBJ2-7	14	CASKLDSASYEQYF	TGTGCCAGCAAACTCGACAGCGCGTCCTACGAGCAGTACTTC
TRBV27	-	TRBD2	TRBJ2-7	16	CASSFAPSGSSYEQYF	TGTGCCAGCAGTTTTGCCCCTAGCGGGAGCTCCTACGAGCAGTACTTC
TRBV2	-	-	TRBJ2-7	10	CASSVNEQYF	TGTGCCAGCAGCGTCAACGAGCAGTACTTC
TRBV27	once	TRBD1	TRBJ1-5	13	CASSQIGGQPQHF	TGTGCCAGCAGTCAAATAGGGGGCCAGCCCCAGCATTTT
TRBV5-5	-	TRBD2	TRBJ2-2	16	CASSLASGGNTGELFF	TGTGCCAGCAGCTTGGCCAGCGGGGGAAACACCGGGGAGCTGTTTTTT
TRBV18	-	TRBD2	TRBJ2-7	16	CASSPRGRLAGFEQYF	TGTGCCAGCTCACCTCGAGGCAGACTAGCGGGTTTCGAGCAGTACTTC
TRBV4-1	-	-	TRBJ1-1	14	CASSQGPLEREAFF	TGCGCCAGCAGCCAAGGGCCTCTGGAGCGTGAAGCTTTCTTT
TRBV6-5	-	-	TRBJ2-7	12	CASSRGLYEQYF	TGTGCCAGCAGCCGCGGCCTCTACGAGCAGTACTTC
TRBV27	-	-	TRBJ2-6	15	CASSFWAGGANVLTF	TGTGCCAGCAGTTTCTGGGCGGGGGGGGCCAACGTCCTGACTTTC
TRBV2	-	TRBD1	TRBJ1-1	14	CASSVGTGYTEAFF	TGTGCCAGCAGTGTAGGGACAGGGTACACTGAAGCTTTCTTT
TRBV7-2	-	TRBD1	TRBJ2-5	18	CASSSRSSTTGGIETQYF	TGTGCCAGCAGCTCGAGATCCTCTACTACAGGGGGCATAGAGACCCAGTACTTC
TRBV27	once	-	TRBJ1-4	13	CASSLVGGEKLFF	TGTGCCAGCAGTTTAGTGGGAGGGGAAAAACTGTTTTTT
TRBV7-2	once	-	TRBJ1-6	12	CASSSLLSPLHF	TGTGCCAGCAGCTCCTTATTATCACCCCTCCACTTT
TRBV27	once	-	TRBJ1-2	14	CASSPGSANYGYTF	TGTGCCAGCAGTCCCGGATCGGCTAACTATGGCTACACCTTC
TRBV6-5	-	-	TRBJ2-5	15	CASSYSGLVRETQYF	TGTGCCAGCAGTTACTCGGGACTGGTACGGGAGACCCAGTACTTC
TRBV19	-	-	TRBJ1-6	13	CASSIAINSPLHF	TGTGCCAGTAGTATAGCAATCAACTCACCCCTCCACTTT
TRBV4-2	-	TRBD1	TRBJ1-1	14	CASSQATGVTEAFF	TGTGCCAGCAGCCAAGCGACAGGGGTCACTGAAGCTTTCTTT
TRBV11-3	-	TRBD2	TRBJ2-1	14	CASSLEGAGGEQFF	TGTGCCAGCAGCTTAGAGGGCGCGGGGGGCGAGCAGTTCTTC
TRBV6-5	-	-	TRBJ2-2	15	CASSYDWESDGELFF	TGTGCCAGCAGTTACGACTGGGAGAGCGACGGGGAGCTGTTTTTT
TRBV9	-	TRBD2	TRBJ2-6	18	CASSPYGTSGSGANVLTF	TGTGCCAGCAGTCCATACGGGACTAGCGGCTCTGGGGCCAACGTCCTGACTTTC
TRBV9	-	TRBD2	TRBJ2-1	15	CASSPEIAGYNEQFF	TGTGCCAGCAGCCCCGAGATAGCGGGATACAATGAGCAGTTCTTC
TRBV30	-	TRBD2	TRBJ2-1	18	CAWSDLERLAENNNEQFF	TGTGCCTGGAGTGACCTAGAAAGACTAGCAGAAAACAACAATGAGCAGTTCTTC
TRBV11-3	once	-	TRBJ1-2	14	CASSLGAYRYGYTF	TGTGCCAGCAGCTTAGGAGCCTACCGCTATGGCTACACCTTC
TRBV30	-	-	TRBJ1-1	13	CAWSVIGIPEAFF	TGTGCCTGGAGTGTAATAGGTATACCTGAAGCTTTCTTT
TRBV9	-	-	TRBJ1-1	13	CASSFTVNTEAFF	TGTGCCAGCAGCTTCACAGTGAACACTGAAGCTTTCTTT
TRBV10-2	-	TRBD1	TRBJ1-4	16	CASSEAWDRGHEKLFF	TGCGCCAGCAGTGAGGCCTGGGACAGGGGGCATGAAAAACTGTTTTTT
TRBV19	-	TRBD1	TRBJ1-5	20	CASSIYLFGAGGRSNQPQHF	TGTGCCAGTAGTATTTATCTTTTCGGGGCAGGGGGCCGAAGCAATCAGCCCCAGCATTTT
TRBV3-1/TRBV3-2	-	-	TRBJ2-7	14	CASSPRLWSYEQYF	TGTGCCAGCAGCCCGCGTTTGTGGTCCTACGAGCAGTACTTC
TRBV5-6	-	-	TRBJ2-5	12	CASSFRGETQYF	TGTGCCAGCAGCTTCCGGGGGGAGACCCAGTACTTC
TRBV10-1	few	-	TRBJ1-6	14	CASSAGADNSPLHF	TGCGCCAGCAGTGCCGGGGCCGATAATTCACCCCTCCACTTT
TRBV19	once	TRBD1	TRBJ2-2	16	CASTSTGTGYTGELFF	TGTGCCAGTACGTCCACTGGGACAGGGTACACCGGGGAGCTGTTTTTT
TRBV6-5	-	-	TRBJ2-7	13	CASRGPSSYEQYF	TGTGCCAGCAGGGGGCCCTCGTCCTACGAGCAGTACTTC
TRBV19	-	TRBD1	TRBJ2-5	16	CASSRGTGGPQETQYF	TGTGCCAGTAGTAGAGGGACAGGGGGCCCTCAAGAGACCCAGTACTTC
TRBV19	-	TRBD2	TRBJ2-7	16	CASSILGGTGTYEQYF	TGTGCCAGTAGTATCCTCGGGGGGACGGGCACCTACGAGCAGTACTTC
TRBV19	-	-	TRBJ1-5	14	CASSNRPDRGPQHF	TGTGCCAGTAGTAACCGCCCAGACAGAGGGCCCCAGCATTTT
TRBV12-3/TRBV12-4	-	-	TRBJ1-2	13	CASSFRGQGGYTF	TGTGCCAGCAGTTTCCGGGGCCAGGGGGGCTACACCTTC